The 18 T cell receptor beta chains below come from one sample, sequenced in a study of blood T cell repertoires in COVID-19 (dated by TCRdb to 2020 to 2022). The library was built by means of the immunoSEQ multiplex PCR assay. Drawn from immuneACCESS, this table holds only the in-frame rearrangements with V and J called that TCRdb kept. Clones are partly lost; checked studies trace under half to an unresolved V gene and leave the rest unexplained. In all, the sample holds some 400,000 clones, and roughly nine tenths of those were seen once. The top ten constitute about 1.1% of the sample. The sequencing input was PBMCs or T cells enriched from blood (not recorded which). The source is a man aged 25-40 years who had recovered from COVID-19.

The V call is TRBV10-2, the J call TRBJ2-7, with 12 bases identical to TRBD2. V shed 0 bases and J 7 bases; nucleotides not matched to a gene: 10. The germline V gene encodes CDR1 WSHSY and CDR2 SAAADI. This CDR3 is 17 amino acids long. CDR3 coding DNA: TGCGCCAGCAGTGAGTCGGGGCTAGCGGGAGGGCCGAGGGAGCAGTACTTC. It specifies CASSESGLAGGPREQYF.

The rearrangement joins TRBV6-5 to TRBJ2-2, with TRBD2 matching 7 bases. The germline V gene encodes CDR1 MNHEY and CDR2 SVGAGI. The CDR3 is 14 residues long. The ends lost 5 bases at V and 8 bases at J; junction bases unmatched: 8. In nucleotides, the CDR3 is TGTGCCAGCAGTCCCTGGCGGGGGTCAGGGGAGCTGTTTTTT. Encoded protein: CASSPWRGSGELFF.

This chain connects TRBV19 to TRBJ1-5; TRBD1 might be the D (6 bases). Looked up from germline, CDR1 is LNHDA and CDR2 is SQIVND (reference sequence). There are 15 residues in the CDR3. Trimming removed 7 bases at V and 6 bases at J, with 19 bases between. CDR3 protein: CASITTGGAGQPQHF. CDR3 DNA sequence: TGTGCCAGTATCACCACGGGGGGCGCCGGTCAGCCCCAGCATTTT.

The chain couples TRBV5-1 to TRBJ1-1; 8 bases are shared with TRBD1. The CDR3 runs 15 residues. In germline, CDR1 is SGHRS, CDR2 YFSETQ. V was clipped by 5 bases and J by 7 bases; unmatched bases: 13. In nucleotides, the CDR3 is TGCGCCAGCAGAGGGGCAGGGGGCCCGGAATATGAAGCTTTCTTT. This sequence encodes CASRGAGGPEYEAFF.

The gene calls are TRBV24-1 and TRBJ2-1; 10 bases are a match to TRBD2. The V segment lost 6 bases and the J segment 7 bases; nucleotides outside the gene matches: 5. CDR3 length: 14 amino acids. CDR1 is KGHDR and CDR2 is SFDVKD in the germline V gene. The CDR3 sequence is CATSPSGRGNEQFF. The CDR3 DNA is TGTGCCACCAGTCCTAGCGGGAGAGGGAATGAGCAGTTCTTC.

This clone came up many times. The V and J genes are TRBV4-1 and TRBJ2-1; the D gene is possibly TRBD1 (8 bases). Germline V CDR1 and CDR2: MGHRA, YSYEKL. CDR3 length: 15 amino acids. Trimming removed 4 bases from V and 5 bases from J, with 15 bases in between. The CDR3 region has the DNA TGCGCCAGCAGCCCTTGGACAGGGAGGGACAATGAGCAGTTCTTC. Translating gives CASSPWTGRDNEQFF.

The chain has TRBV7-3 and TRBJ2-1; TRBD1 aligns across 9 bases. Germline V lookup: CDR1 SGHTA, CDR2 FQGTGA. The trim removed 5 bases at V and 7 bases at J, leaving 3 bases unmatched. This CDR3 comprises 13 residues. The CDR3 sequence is CASSRDRENEQFF. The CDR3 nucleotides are TGTGCCAGCAGCAGGGACAGGGAAAATGAGCAGTTCTTC.

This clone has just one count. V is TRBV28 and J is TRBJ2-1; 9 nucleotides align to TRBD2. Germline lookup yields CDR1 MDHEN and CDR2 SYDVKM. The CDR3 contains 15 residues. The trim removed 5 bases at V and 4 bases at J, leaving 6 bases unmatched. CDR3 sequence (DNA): TGTGCCAGCAGTGGGACTAGCACGGGGTACAATGAGCAGTTCTTC. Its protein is CASSGTSTGYNEQFF. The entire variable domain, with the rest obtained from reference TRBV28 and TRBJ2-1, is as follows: DVKVTQSSRYLVKRTGEKVFLECVQDMDHENMFWYRQDPGLGLRLIYFSYDVKMKEKGDIPEGYSVSREKKERFSLILESASTNQTSMYLCASSGTSTGYNEQFFGPGTRLTVL.

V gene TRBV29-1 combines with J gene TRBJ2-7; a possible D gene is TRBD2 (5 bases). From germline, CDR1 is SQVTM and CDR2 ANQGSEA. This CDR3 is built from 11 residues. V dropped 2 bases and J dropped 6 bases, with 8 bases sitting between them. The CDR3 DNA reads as TGCAGCGTTGAAAGCGGTGTCGAGCAGTACTTC. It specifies CSVESGVEQYF.

CDR3 loop: CASSYQGQVNEQYF. CDR3 bases: TGTGCCAGCAGCTATCAGGGACAGGTGAACGAGCAGTACTTC. The gene calls are TRBV2 and TRBJ2-7, with TRBD1 identical over 8 bases. V lost 6 bases, J lost 5 bases, and 9 bases stayed unmatched. There are 14 residues in the CDR3. CDR1 and CDR2 (germline): SNHLY, FYNNEI.

The CDR3 nucleotides read TGTGCCAGCAGCCCGGGACACCTCTATGGCTACACCTTC. It yields the protein CASSPGHLYGYTF. The chain carries TRBV28 and TRBJ1-2, with D maybe TRBD1 (6 bases). V was pared by 6 bases and J by 4 bases, with 12 bases between. Germline-derived CDR1 and CDR2 are MDHEN and SYDVKM. This CDR3 region has 13 residues.

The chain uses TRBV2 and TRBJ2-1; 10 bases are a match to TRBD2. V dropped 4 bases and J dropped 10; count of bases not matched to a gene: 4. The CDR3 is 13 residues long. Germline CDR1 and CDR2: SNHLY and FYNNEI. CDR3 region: CASSGLAGVEQFF. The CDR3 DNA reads TGTGCCAGCAGTGGGCTAGCGGGAGTCGAGCAGTTCTTC.

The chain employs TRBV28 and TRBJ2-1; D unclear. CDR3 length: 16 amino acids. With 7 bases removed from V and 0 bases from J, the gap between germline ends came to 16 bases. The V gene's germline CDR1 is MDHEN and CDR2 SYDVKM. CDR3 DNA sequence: TGTGCCAGCAAATCCCCCGCGGCAAGCTCCTACAATGAGCAGTTCTTC. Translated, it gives CASKSPAASSYNEQFF.

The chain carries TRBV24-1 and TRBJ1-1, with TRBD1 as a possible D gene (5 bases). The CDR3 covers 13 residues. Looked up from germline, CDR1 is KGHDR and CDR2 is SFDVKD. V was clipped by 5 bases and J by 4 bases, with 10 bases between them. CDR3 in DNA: TGTGCCACCAGTGGGGGGGAGAGCACTGAAGCTTTCTTT. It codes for CATSGGESTEAFF.

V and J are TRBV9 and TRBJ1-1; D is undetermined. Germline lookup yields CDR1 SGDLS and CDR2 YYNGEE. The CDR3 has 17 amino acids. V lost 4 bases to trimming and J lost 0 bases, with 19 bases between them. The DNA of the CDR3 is TGTGCCAGCAGCCCCTATGTTGGGCTTCCGGTGAACACTGAAGCTTTCTTT. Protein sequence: CASSPYVGLPVNTEAFF.

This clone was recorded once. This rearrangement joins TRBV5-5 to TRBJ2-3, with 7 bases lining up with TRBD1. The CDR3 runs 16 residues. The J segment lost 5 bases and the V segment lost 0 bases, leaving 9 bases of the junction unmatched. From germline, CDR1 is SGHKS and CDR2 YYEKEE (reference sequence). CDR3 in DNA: TGTGCCAGCAGCTTGGGGGCAGGGGGTCTGGTAGATACGCAGTATTTT. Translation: CASSLGAGGLVDTQYF. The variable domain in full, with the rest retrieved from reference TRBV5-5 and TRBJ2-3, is DAGVTQSPTHLIKTRGQQVTLRCSPISGHKSVSWYQQVLGQGPQFIFQYYEKEERGRGNFPDRFSARQFPNYSSELNVNALLLGDSALYLCASSLGAGGLVDTQYFGPGTRLTVL.

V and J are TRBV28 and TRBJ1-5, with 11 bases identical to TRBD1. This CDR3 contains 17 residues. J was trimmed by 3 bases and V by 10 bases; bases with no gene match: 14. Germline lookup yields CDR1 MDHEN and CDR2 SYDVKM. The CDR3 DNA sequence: TGTGCCACCAAACGATCCGGGACAGGGGGACTCAATCAGCCCCAGCATTTT. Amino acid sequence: CATKRSGTGGLNQPQHF.

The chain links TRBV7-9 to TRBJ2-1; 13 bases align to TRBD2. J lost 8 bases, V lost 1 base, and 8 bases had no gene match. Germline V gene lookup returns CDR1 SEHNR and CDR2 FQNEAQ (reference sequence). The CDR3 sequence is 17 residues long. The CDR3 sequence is CASSLVWGTSGTYEQFF. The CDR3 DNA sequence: TGTGCCAGCAGCTTAGTTTGGGGGACTAGCGGGACGTATGAGCAGTTCTTC.